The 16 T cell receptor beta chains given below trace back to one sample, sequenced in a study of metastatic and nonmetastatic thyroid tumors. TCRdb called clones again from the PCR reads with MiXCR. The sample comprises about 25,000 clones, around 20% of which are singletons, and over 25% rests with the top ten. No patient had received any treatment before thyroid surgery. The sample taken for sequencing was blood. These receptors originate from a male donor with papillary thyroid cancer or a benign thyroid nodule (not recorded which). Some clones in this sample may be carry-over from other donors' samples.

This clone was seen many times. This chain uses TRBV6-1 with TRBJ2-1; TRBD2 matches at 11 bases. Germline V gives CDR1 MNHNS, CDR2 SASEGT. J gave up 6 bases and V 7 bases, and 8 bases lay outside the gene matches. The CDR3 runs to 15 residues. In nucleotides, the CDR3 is TGTGCCAGCACCGATGGACTAGCGGGCCCCAATGAGCAGTTCTTC. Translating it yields CASTDGLAGPNEQFF.

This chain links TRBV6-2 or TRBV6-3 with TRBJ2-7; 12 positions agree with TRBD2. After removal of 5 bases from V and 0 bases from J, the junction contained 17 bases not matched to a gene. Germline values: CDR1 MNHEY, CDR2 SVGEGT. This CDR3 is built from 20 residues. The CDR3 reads CASSPTLGTSGSLISYEQYF. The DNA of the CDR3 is TGTGCCAGCAGTCCTACCCTCGGGACTAGCGGGTCCTTAATCTCCTACGAGCAGTACTTC.

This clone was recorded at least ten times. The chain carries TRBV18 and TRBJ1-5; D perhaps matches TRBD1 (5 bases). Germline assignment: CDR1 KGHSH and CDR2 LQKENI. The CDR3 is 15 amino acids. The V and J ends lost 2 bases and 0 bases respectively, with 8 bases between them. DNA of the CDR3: TGTGCCAGCTCACCAGCACAGGTTAGCAATCAGCCCCAGCATTTT. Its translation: CASSPAQVSNQPQHF.

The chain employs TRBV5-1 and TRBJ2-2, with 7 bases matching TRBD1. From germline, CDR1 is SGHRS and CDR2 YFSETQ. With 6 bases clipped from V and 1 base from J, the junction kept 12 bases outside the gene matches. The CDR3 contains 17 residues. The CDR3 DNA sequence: TGCGCCAGCACTAAGCCCCGGGACAGCTTGAACACCGGGGAGCTGTTTTTT. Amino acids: CASTKPRDSLNTGELFF.

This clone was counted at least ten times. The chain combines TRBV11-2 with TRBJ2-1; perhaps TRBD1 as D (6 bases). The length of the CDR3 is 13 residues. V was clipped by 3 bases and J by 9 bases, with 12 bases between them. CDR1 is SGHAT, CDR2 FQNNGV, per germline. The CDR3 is CASSFTVQGEQFF. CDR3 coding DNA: TGTGCCAGCAGCTTCACCGTACAGGGTGAGCAGTTCTTC.

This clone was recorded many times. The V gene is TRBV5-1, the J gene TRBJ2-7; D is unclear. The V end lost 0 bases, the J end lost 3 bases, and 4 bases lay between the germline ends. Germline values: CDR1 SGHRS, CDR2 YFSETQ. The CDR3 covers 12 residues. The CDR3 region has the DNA TGCGCCAGCAGCTTGGACATCTACGAGCAGTACTTC. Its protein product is CASSLDIYEQYF.

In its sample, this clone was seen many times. DNA of the CDR3: TGTGCCTGGGGGGAGAGAAGAGCTTTCTTT. Translating gives CAWGERRAFF. V and J are TRBV30 and TRBJ1-1; no clear D gene. The CDR3 extends over 10 amino acids. Germline lookup yields CDR1 GTSNPN and CDR2 SVGIG (reference sequence). V gave up 5 bases and J gave up 10 bases, with 11 bases separating them.

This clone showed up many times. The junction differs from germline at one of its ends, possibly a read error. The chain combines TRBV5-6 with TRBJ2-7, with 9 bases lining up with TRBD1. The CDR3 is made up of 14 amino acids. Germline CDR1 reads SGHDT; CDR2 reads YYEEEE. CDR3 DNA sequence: TGTGCCAGCAGCTCGCGGGACAGGGACCCCCTTTCGGACTTC. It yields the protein CASSSRDRDPLSDF.

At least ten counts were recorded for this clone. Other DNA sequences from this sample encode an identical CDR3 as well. The CDR3 DNA follows: TGCAGTGCTAACCCGGGTGATCAGCCCCAGCATTTT. It encodes CSANPGDQPQHF. The chain is built from TRBV20-1 and TRBJ1-5, with D unclear. V lost 4 bases and J 5 bases, leaving 9 bases between the germline ends. This CDR3 has 12 residues. Germline values: CDR1 DFQATT, CDR2 SNEGSKA (reference sequence).

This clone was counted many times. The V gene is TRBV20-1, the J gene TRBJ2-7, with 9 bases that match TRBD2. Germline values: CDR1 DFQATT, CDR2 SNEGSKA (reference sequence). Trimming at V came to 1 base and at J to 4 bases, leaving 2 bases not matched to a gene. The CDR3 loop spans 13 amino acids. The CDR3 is CSARGTSDYEQYF. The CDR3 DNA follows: TGCAGTGCTAGAGGGACTAGCGATTACGAGCAGTACTTC.

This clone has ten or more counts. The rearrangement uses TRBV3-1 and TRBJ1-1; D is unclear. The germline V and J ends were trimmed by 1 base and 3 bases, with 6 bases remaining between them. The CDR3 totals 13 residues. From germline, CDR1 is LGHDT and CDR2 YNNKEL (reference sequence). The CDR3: CASSQGWDTEAFF. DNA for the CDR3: TGTGCCAGCAGCCAAGGGTGGGACACTGAAGCTTTCTTT.

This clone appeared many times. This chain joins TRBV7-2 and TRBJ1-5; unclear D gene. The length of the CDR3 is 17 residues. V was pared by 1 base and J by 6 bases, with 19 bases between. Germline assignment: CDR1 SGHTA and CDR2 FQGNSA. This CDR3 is CASSLGVGGGISQPQHF. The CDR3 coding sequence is TGTGCCAGCAGCTTAGGAGTGGGCGGCGGAATTAGTCAGCCCCAGCATTTT.

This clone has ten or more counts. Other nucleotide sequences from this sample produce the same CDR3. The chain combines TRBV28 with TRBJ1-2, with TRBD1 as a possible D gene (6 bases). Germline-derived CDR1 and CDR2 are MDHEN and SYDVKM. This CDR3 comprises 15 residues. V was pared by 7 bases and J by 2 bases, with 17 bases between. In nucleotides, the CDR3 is TGTGCCAGCACGCGGGGGACAACGATGAACTATGGCTACACCTTC. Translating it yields CASTRGTTMNYGYTF.

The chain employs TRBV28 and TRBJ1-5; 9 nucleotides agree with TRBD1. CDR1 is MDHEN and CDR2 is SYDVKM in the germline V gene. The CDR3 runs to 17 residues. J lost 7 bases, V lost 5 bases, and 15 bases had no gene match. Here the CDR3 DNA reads TGTGCCAGCAGTCCGCACGGCTATACAGGGGGCAGGCAGCCCCAGCATTTT. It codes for CASSPHGYTGGRQPQHF.

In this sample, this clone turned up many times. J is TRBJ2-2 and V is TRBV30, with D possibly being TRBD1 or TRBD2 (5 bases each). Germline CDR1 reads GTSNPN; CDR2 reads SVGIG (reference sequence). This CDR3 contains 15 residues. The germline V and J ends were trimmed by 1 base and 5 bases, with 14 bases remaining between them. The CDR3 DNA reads TGTGCCTGGAGTGAGCAGGGCCGGGAAACCGGGGAGCTGTTTTTT. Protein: CAWSEQGRETGELFF.

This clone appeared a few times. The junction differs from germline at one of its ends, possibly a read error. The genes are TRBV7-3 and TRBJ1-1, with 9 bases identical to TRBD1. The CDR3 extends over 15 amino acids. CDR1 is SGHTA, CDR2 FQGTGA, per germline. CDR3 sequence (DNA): TGTGCCGGCAGCTTAACGGGGACAGGGACCACTGAAGCTTTCTTT. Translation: CAGSLTGTGTTEAFF.